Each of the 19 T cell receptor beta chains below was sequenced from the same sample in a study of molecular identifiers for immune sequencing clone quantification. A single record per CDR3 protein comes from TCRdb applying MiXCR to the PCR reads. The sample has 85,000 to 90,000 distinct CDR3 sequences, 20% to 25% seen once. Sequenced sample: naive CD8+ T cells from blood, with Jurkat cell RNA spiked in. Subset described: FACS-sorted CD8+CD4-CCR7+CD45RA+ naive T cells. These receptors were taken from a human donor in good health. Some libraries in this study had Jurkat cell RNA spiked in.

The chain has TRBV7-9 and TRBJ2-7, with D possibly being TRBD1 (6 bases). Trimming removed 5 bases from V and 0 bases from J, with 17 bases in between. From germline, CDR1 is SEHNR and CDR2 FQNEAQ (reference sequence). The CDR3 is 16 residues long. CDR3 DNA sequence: TGTGCCAGCAGCCCCCCACAGGGAACATTCTCCTACGAGCAGTACTTC. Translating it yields CASSPPQGTFSYEQYF.

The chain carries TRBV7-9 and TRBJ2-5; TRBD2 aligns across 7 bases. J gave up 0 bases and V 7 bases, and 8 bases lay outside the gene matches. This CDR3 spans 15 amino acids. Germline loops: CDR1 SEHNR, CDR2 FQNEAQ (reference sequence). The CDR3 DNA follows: TGTGCCAGCAAAGCAGGGAGGGCGGACCAAGAGACCCAGTACTTC. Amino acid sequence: CASKAGRADQETQYF.

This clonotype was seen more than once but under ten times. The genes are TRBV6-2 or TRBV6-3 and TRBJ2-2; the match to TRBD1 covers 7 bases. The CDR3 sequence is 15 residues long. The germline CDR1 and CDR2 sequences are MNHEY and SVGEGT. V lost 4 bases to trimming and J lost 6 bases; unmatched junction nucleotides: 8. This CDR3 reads CASSWDSRLAGELFF. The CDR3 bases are TGTGCCAGCAGTTGGGACAGCCGTCTCGCCGGGGAGCTGTTTTTT.

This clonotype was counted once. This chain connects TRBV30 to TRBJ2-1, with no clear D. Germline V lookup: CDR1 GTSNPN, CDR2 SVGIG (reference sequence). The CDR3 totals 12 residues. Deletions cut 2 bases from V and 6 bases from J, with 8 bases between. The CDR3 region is CAWSLDRNEQFF. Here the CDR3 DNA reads TGTGCCTGGAGTTTGGACCGCAATGAGCAGTTCTTC.

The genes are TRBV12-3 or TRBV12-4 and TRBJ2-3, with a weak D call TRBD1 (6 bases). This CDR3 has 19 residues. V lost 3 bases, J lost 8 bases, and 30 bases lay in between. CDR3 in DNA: TGTGCCAGCAGTTTGTCACCCGACCACAGGGATTGGGCTGGGGTTACGCAGTATTTT. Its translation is CASSLSPDHRDWAGVTQYF.

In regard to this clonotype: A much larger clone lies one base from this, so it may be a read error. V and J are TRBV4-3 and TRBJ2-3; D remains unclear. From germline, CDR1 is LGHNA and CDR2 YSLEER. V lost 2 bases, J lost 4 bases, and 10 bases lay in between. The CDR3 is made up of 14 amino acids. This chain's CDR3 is CASSQYKGADTQYF. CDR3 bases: TGCGCCAGCAGCCAATATAAAGGTGCAGATACGCAGTATTTT.

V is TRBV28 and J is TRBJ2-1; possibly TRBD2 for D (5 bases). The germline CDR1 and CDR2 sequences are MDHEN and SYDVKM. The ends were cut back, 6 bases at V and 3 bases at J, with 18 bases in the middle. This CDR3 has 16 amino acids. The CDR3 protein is CASSAELATFYNEQFF. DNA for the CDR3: TGTGCCAGCAGCGCCGAGCTAGCAACCTTCTACAATGAGCAGTTCTTC.

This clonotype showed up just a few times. The CDR3: CASSLDRGSSGNTIYF. CDR3 DNA sequence: TGTGCCAGCAGCTTGGACAGGGGCTCCTCTGGAAACACCATATATTTT. The J gene is TRBJ1-3, the V gene TRBV7-8; 9 nucleotides agree with TRBD1. The trim removed 3 bases at V and 0 bases at J, leaving 3 bases unmatched. Germline CDR1 SGHVS, CDR2 FQNEAQ. This CDR3 contains 16 residues.

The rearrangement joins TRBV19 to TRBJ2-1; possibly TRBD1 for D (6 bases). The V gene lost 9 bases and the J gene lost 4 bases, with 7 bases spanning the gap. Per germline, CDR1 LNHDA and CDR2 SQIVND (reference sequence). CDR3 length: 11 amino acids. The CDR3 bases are TGTGCCAGCAGGGGATACAATGAGCAGTTCTTC. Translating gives CASRGYNEQFF. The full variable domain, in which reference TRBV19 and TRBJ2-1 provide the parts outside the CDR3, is DGGITQSPKYLFRKEGQNVTLSCEQNLNHDAMYWYRQDPGQGLRLIYYSQIVNDFQKGDIAEGYSVSREKKESFPLTVTSAQKNPTAFYLCASRGYNEQFFGPGTRLTVL.

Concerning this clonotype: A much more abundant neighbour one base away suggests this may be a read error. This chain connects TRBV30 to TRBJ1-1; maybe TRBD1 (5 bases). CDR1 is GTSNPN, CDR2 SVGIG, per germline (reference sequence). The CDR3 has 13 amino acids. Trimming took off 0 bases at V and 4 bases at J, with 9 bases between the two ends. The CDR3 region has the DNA TGTGCCTGGAGTGTTGGGGGAGGCACTGAAGCTTTCTTT. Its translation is CAWSVGGGTEAFF.

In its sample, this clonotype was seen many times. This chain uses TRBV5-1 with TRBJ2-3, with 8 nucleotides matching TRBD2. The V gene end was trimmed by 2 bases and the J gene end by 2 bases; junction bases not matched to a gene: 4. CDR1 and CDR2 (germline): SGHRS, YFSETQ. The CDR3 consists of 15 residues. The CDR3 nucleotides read TGCGCCAGCAGCTTTCTGACTAGCGTCACAGATACGCAGTATTTT. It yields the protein CASSFLTSVTDTQYF.

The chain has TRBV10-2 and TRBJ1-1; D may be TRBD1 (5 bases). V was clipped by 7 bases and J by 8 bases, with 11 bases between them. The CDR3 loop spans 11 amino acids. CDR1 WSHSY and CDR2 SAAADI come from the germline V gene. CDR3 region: CASIWGDEAFF. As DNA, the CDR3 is TGCGCCAGCATTTGGGGCGACGAAGCTTTCTTT.

This CDR3 reads CASMEGFATEAFF. The CDR3 DNA reads as TGTGCCAGCATGGAGGGGTTTGCCACTGAAGCTTTCTTT. The chain recombines TRBV6-2 or TRBV6-3 with TRBJ1-1; weak D call: TRBD1 (5 bases). The CDR3 has 13 amino acids. V dropped 7 bases and J dropped 4 bases, with 13 bases sitting between them. Germline CDR1 reads MNHEY; CDR2 reads SVGEGT.

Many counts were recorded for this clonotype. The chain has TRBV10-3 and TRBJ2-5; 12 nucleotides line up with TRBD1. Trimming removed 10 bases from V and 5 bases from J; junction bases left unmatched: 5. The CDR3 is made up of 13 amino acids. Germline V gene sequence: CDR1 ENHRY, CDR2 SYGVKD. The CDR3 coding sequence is TGTGCCACGGGACAGGGGGCCGCCGAGACCCAGTACTTC. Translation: CATGQGAAETQYF.

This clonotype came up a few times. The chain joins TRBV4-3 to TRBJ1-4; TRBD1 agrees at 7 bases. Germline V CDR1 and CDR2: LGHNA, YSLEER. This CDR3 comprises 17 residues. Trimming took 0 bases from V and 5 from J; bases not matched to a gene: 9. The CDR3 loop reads CASSQDFAGQRNEKLFF. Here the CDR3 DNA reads TGCGCCAGCAGCCAAGATTTCGCGGGACAGAGAAATGAAAAACTGTTTTTT.

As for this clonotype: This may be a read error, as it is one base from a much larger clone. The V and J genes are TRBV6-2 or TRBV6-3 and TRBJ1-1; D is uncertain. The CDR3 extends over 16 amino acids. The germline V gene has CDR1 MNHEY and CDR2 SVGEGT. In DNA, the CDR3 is TGTGCCAGCAGATACTCGGGGTTACGGATGAACACTGAAGCTTTCTTT. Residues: CASRYSGLRMNTEAFF.

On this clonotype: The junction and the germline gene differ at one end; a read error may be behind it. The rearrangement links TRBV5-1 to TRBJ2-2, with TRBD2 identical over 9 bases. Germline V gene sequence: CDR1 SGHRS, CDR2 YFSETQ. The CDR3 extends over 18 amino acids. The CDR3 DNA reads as TGCGCCAGCAGCTTGGAGCGGGGGGCTCCAGAGAACGCCGGGGAGCTGATTTTT. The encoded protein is CASSLERGAPENAGELIF.

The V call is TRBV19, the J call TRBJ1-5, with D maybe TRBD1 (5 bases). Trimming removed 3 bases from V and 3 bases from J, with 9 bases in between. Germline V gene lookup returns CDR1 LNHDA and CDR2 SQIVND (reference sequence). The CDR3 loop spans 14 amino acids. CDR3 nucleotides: TGTGCCAGTAGTATCGGGACTCTCAATCAGCCCCAGCATTTT. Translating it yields CASSIGTLNQPQHF.

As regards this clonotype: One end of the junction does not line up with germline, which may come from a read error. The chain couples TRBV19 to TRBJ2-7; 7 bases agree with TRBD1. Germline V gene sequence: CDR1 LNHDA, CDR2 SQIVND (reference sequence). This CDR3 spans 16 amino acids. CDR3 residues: CASSTWETGSPHERYF. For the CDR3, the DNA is TGTGCCAGTAGTACCTGGGAGACAGGGAGTCCCCACGAGCGGTACTTC.